This paragraph covers one T cell receptor (beta chain) sequence. This clonotype showed up just a few times. No cognate antigen has been identified for it. No base qualities exist here, and no much larger clone lies one base off it. Cut back by 0 bases and 7 bases, the V and J ends lie 8 bases apart. From the cysteine up to the phenylalanine, the CDR3 has a length of 14 residues. Only CDR3 DNA is held: 42 bases, read in frame from base 1. According to the germline V gene, CDR1 reads SGHRS and CDR2 reads YFSETQ. The sample comes from a study of CD8 T cells in ankylosing spondylitis (dated by TCRdb to about 2017). Looking at the study overall: T cell receptor beta repertoires were profiled in healthy donors and ankylosing spondylitis patients so that disease-linked TCR variants could be found. Peripheral blood was sampled, and synovial fluid was also collected from ankylosing spondylitis patients. The full study cohort was made up of under 30 ankylosing spondylitis patients and fewer than 120 healthy donors. Beyond this particular receptor, the publication reports: The disease-linked clones had a CD8+ phenotype and were found at relatively low frequencies in peripheral blood. Some TCR beta motif variants had previously been reported in synovial fluid and blood of reactive arthritis patients, which suggested common disease-initiation mechanisms. The disease-linked clones were reported as significantly enriched in matched synovial fluid samples from ankylosing spondylitis patients. A TCR beta motif made up of under ten highly homologous amino acid variants appeared to be characteristic of blood from ankylosing spondylitis patients.

Instrument used: Illumina HiSeq 2500. Quantitative 5'-RACE with molecular barcodes was used to prepare TCR beta libraries. On the authors' methods: A new computational method based on a probabilistic model of VDJ rearrangement was used to identify disease-linked TCR variants. TCRdb reanalyzed the raw reads on its own, using fastp at Q25 for trimming and MiXCR for clone calling, and kept in-frame beta chains. Rows matching on CDR3 protein sequence are summarized as one entry with the most common DNA and genes. TCRdb's processing, not the authors' own work, is the source of the V and J calls. The sample data list 700,000 to 1,000,000 distinct CDR3 sequences, and around 11% of these were observed just once. Of the sample, about 0.49% falls within the top ten clones.

Specimen: blood, either unsorted or a sorted T cell fraction (not recorded which). Recombination connected TRBV5-1 to TRBJ1-6; the D gene is not confidently resolved. This TCR was sampled from a male donor with ankylosing spondylitis. For the CDR3, the sequence is CASSLVAANSPLHF. The sequenced DNA is TGCGCCAGCAGCTTGGTAGCAGCCAATTCACCCCTCCACTTT.